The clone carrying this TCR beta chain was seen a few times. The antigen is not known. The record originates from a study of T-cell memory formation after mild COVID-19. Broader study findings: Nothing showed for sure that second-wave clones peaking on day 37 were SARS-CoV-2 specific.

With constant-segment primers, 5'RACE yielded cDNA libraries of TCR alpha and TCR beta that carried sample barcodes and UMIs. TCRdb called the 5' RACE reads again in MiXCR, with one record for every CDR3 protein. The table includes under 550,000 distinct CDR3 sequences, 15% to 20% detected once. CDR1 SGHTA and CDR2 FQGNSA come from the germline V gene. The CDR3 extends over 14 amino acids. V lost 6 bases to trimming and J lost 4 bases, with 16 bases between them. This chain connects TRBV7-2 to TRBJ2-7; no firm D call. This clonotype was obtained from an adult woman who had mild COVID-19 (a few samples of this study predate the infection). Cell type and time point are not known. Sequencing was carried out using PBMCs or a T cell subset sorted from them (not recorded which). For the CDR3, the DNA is TGTGCCAGCAGGAGGAGACACCCAGCTTACGAGCAGTACTTC. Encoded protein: CASRRRHPAYEQYF.